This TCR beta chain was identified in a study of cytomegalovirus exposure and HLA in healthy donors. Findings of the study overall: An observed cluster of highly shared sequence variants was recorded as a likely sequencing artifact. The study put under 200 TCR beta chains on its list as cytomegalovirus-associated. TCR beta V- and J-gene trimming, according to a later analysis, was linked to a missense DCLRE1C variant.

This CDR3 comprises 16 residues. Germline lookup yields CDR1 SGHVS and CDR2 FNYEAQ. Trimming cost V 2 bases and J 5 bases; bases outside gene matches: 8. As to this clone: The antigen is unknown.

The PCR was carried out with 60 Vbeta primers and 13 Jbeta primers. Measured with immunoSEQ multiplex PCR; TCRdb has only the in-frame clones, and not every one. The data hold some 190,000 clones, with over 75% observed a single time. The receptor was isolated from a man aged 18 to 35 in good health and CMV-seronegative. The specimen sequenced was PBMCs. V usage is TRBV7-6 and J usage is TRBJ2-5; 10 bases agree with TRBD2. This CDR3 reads CASSLLQREGLETQYF. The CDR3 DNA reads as TGTGCCAGCAGCTTATTACAGCGGGAGGGCCTGGAGACCCAGTACTTC.